This is a list of T cell receptor beta chains from one sample in a study of T cells in Graves' hyperthyroidism and ophthalmopathy. MiXCR, run by TCRdb on the multiplex PCR reads, gives a single entry per CDR3 protein. This sample yields some 270,000 distinct CDR3 sequences, of which about 25% are seen a single time; about a third belongs to the top ten. Sequencing used blood. These TCRs come from a woman aged 35 to 49 with Graves' ophthalmopathy. Each CDR3 is given with its conserved first and last residue. Each record gives: J gene, D gene, CDR3 length, clone size, V gene, CDR3 protein, CDR3 DNA. D genes are given only for firm matches. The size entry is marked missing in some rows and otherwise reads once, few, many or a size class.

>TRBJ2-2|TRBD1|15|many|TRBV9
CASSPQTGGTGELFF
TGTGCCAGCAGCCCTCAGACAGGGGGCACCGGGGAGCTGTTTTTT
>TRBJ2-4|TRBD2|20|many|TRBV12-3/TRBV12-4
CASSFYAGSGRAVFKNIQYF
TGTGCCAGCAGTTTTTATGCGGGATCGGGGAGGGCGGTCTTCAAAAACATTCAGTACTTC
>TRBJ2-5|TRBD2|14|many|TRBV13
CASSRGLASETQYF
TGTGCCAGCAGCCGTGGACTAGCGTCCGAGACCCAGTACTTC
>TRBJ2-6|TRBD2|18|many|TRBV10-3
CAISEPAGGRSGANVLTF
TGTGCCATCAGTGAACCAGCGGGAGGGAGGTCTGGGGCCAACGTCCTGACTTTC
>TRBJ2-7|TRBD2|11|-|TRBV12-3/TRBV12-4
CASSLKRELNF
TGTGCCAGCAGTTTAAAGCGGGAGCTGAACTTC
>TRBJ1-2|-|14|once|TRBV24-1
CATSDLREGHGYTF
TGTGCCACCAGTGATTTGCGAGAAGGCCATGGCTACACCTTC
>TRBJ1-6|-|15|many|TRBV10-3
CAISELSRDNSPLHF
TGTGCCATCAGTGAGTTGTCTCGGGATAATTCACCCCTCCACTTT
>TRBJ2-2|-|17|-|TRBV19
CASSPRPGKGETGELFF
TGTGCCAGTAGTCCTCGTCCGGGGAAGGGAGAGACCGGGGAGCTGTTTTTT
>TRBJ2-3|TRBD2|15|many|TRBV5-4
CASSVSGRPTDTQYF
TGTGCCAGCAGCGTTAGCGGGAGGCCCACAGATACGCAGTATTTT
>TRBJ1-3|-|15|many|TRBV6-5
CASIPGRYSGNTIYF
TGTGCCAGCATTCCGGGACGGTACTCTGGAAACACCATATATTTT
>TRBJ2-2|-|14|many|TRBV28
CASRRQAETGELFF
TGTGCCAGCAGACGACAGGCCGAAACCGGGGAGCTGTTTTTT
>TRBJ2-5|TRBD2|18|few|TRBV6-4
CASTRSGGLAGPQETQYF
TGTGCCAGCACCCGATCAGGGGGACTAGCGGGGCCTCAAGAGACCCAGTACTTC
>TRBJ1-5|-|14|many|TRBV6-1
CASSEQAAYQPQHF
TGTGCCAGCAGTGAACAGGCAGCCTATCAGCCCCAGCATTTT
>TRBJ2-7|-|17|-|TRBV7-8
CASSLAFSRAETYEQYF
TGTGCCAGCAGCTTAGCTTTCAGCCGGGCCGAGACCTACGAGCAGTACTTC
>TRBJ1-2|TRBD1|16|-|TRBV5-1
CASSLGGQGIGYGYTF
TGCGCCAGCAGCTTGGGGGGACAGGGGATCGGCTATGGCTACACCTTC
>TRBJ1-2|-|14|many|TRBV28
CASSSGGPNYGYTF
TGTGCCAGCAGTAGTGGGGGGCCTAACTATGGCTACACCTTC
>TRBJ2-7|-|14|once|TRBV30
CAWSYGGAGYEQYF
TGTGCCTGGAGTTATGGGGGAGCAGGCTACGAGCAGTACTTC
>TRBJ2-7|-|17|many|TRBV27
CASSPQQGQPVSYEQYF
TGTGCCAGCAGCCCACAACAGGGTCAGCCAGTCTCGTACGAGCAGTACTTC
>TRBJ2-7|TRBD2|14|many|TRBV10-2
CASNLAGGTYEQYF
TGCGCCAGCAACTTAGCGGGAGGGACCTACGAGCAGTACTTC
>TRBJ2-5|-|13|many|TRBV10-3
CADVGGPQETQYF
TGTGCTGACGTCGGAGGGCCCCAAGAGACCCAGTACTTC
>TRBJ2-7|-|17|many|TRBV27
CASSLLDPFTGRGEQYF
TGTGCCAGCAGTTTGCTCGACCCATTTACAGGGCGAGGCGAGCAGTACTTC
>TRBJ1-6|-|15|many|TRBV6-1
CASRPTGPYYSPLHF
TGTGCCAGCAGGCCGACAGGCCCCTACTATTCACCCCTCCACTTT
>TRBJ1-1|TRBD1|17|many|TRBV4-2
CASKPTGTGAGNTEAFF
TGTGCCAGCAAACCTACCGGGACAGGGGCTGGGAACACTGAAGCTTTCTTT
>TRBJ1-1|TRBD1|10|-|TRBV29-1
CSVDNRGAFF
TGCAGCGTTGACAACAGGGGGGCTTTCTTT
>TRBJ2-6|-|17|many|TRBV12-3/TRBV12-4
CASQSRGLTPGANVLTF
TGTGCCAGTCAGTCACGGGGCTTAACCCCTGGGGCCAACGTCCTGACTTTC
>TRBJ2-3|TRBD2|15|once|TRBV18
CASSPASGNPDTQYF
TGTGCCAGCTCACCGGCTAGCGGGAATCCAGATACGCAGTATTTT